Presented here are 2 T cell receptor beta chains from one specimen sequenced in a study of cytomegalovirus exposure and HLA in healthy donors. This PCR relied on a set of 60 Vbeta primers and 13 Jbeta primers. TCRdb's copy holds only in-frame clones and misses some; the assay was immunoSEQ multiplex PCR. The data hold around 150,000 clones, with 82% observed a single time. The sample comprised PBMCs. Receptor source: a girl aged 5 to 17 in good health and CMV-seropositive.

The chain uses TRBV6-1 and TRBJ2-1, with TRBD1 matching over 8 bases. The germline gives CDR1 MNHNS, CDR2 SASEGT. The CDR3 covers 14 residues. V trimming: 6 bases; J trimming: 2 bases; junction bases outside the gene matches: 3. In nucleotides, the CDR3 is TGTGCCAGCAGGAGGACAGGGACCTACAATGAGCAGTTCTTC. This sequence encodes CASRRTGTYNEQFF.

The rearrangement joins TRBV10-3 to TRBJ1-1; 9 nucleotides align to TRBD1. CDR1 ENHRY and CDR2 SYGVKD come from the germline V gene. This CDR3 has 15 amino acids. With V trimmed by 10 bases and J by 0 bases, 9 bases remained unmatched. The DNA for the CDR3 is TGTGCCACCAAGACAGGGGGACGTTTGAACACTGAAGCTTTCTTT. This translates into CATKTGGRLNTEAFF.